Below, one T cell receptor beta chain is given with its context. The source of the sample is a study of blood T cell repertoires in COVID-19. Study-level information: Sources were T cells, B-cell-depleted T cells, or PBMCs; the material itself was cDNA or gDNA.

The method was immunoSEQ multiplex PCR; TCRdb's version includes in-frame clones alone and lacks a portion of them. The data hold hundreds of thousands of clones, with about nine tenths observed a single time. There are 14 residues in the CDR3. V lost 1 base, J lost 8 bases, and 11 bases lay in between. CDR1 is LGHDT, CDR2 YNNKEL, per germline (reference sequence). The clonotype originates from a woman aged 70-85 years with COVID-19, enrolled during active disease. The gene calls are TRBV3-1 (or the pseudogene TRBV3-2) and TRBJ1-4; D is uncertain. The sequenced material came from peripheral blood. CDR3 DNA: TGTGCCAGCAGCCAAGCACGGGGTGGAGAAAAACTGTTTTTT. Its protein product is CASSQARGGEKLFF.